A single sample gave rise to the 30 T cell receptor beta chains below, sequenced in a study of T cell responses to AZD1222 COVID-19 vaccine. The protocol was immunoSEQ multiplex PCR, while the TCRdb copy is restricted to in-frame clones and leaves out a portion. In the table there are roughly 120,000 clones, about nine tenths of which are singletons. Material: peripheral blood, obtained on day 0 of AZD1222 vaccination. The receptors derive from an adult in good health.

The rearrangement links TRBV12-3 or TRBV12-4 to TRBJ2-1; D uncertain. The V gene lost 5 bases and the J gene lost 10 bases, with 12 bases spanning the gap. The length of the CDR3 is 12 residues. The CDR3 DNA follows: TGTGCCAGCAGTCATCGTCCCGGGGAGCAGTTCTTC. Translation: CASSHRPGEQFF.

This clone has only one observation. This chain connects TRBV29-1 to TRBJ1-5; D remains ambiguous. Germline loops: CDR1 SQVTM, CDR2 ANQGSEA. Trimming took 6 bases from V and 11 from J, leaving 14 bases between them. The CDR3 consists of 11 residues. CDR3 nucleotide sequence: TGCAGCGTGGCATTGGGAGGGACCCAGCATTTT. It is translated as CSVALGGTQHF.

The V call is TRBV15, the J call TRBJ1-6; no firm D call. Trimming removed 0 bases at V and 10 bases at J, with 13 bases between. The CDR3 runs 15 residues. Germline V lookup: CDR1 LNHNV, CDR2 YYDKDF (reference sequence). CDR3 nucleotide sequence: TGTGCCACCAGCAGAGAGCTGGCCGGAAGCTCACCCCTCCACTTT. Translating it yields CATSRELAGSSPLHF.

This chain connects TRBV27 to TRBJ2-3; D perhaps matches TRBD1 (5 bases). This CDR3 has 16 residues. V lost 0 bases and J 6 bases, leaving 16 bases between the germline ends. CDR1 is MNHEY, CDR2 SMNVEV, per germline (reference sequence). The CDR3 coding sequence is TGTGCCAGCAGTTTATCGAGGACACCAGTTCAGGATACGCAGTATTTT. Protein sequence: CASSLSRTPVQDTQYF.

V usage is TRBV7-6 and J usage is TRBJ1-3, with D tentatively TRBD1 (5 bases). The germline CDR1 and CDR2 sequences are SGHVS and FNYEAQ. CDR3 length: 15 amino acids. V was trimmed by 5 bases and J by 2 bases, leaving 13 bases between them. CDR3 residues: CASSPRAGTGNTIYF. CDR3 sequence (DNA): TGTGCCAGCAGCCCTAGAGCAGGGACTGGAAACACCATATATTTT.

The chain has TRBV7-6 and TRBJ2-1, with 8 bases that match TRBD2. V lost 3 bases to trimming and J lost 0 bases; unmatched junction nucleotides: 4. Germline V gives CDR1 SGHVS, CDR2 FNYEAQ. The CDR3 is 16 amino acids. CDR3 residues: CASSFTGGGSYNEQFF. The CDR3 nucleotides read TGTGCCAGCAGCTTTACGGGAGGGGGCTCCTACAATGAGCAGTTCTTC. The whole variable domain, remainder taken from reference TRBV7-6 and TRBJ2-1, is GAGVSQSPRYKVTKRGQDVALRCDPISGHVSLYWYRQALGQGPEFLTYFNYEAQQDKSGLPNDRFSAERPEGSISTLTIQRTEQRDSAMYRCASSFTGGGSYNEQFFGPGTRLTVL.

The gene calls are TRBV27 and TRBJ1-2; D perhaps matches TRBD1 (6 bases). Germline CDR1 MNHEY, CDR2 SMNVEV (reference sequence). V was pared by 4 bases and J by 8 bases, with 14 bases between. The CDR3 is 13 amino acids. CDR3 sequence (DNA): TGTGCCAGCAGTTCGACGGAGAGGGGGGGCTACACCTTC. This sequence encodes CASSSTERGGYTF.

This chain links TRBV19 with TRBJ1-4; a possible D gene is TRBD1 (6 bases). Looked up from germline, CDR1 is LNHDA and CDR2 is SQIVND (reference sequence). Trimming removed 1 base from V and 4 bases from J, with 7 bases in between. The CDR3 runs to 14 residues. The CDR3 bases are TGTGCCAGTAGTATAGCACAGGGTAATGAAAAACTGTTTTTT. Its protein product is CASSIAQGNEKLFF.

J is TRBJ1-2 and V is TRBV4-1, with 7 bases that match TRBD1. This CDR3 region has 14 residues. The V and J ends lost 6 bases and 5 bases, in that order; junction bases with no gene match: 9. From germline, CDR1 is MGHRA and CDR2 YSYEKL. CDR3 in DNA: TGCGCCAGCAGTAACCCGGGACAGCTATATGGCTACACCTTC. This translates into CASSNPGQLYGYTF.

CDR3 sequence reads: CASSLAEAGGDGEKLFF. The DNA for the CDR3 is TGCGCCAGCAGCTTGGCCGAGGCAGGGGGCGATGGTGAAAAACTGTTTTTT. The chain links TRBV5-1 to TRBJ1-4, with TRBD1 identical over 8 bases. Germline V gene data show CDR1 as SGHRS and CDR2 as YFSETQ. The CDR3 runs 17 residues. V lost 0 bases and J lost 7; bases outside the gene matches: 11.

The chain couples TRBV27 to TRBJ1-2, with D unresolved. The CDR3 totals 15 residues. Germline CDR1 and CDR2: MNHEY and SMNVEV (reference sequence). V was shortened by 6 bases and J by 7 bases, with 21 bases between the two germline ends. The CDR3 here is CASSFGYADPGGYTF. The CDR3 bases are TGTGCCAGCAGCTTTGGATACGCGGATCCGGGTGGCTACACCTTC.

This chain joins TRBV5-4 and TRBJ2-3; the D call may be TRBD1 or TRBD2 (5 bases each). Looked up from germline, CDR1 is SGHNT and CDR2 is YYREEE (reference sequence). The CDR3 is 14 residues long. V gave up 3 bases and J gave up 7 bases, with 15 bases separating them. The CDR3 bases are TGTGCCAGCAGCTACCGGGACGGGGAGAATACGCAGTATTTT. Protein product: CASSYRDGENTQYF.

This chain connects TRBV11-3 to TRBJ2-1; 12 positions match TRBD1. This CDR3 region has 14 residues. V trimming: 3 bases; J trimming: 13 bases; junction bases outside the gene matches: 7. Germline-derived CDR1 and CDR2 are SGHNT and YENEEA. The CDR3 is CASSLWGQGAPQFF. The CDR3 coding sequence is TGTGCCAGCAGCTTGTGGGGACAGGGGGCCCCCCAGTTCTTC.

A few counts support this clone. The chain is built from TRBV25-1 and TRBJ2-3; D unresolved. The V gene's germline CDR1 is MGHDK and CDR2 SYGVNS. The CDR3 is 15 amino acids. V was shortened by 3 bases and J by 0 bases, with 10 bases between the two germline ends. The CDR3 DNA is TGTGCCAGCAGTGAGCGGAGCGCTAGCACAGATACGCAGTATTTT. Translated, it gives CASSERSASTDTQYF.

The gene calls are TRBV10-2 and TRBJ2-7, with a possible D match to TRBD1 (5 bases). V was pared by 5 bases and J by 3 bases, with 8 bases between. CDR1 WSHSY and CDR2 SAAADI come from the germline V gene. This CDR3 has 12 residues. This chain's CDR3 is CASSLRGYEQYF. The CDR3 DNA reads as TGCGCCAGCAGTTTAAGGGGCTACGAGCAGTACTTC.

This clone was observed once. The chain's CDR3 is CASSQVSLGETQYF. The CDR3 nucleotides are TGTGCCAGCAGCCAAGTCTCCCTCGGAGAGACCCAGTACTTC. This chain uses TRBV3-1 (or the pseudogene TRBV3-2) with TRBJ2-5, with unresolved D. CDR1 LGHDT and CDR2 YNNKEL come from the germline V gene (reference sequence). The CDR3 runs 14 residues. V lost 1 base to trimming and J lost 4 bases, with 10 bases between them.

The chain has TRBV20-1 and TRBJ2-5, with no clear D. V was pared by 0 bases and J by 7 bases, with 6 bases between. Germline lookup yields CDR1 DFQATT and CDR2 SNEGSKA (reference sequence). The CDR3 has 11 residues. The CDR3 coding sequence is TGCAGTGCTAGAGATGAGCCGACCCAGTACTTC. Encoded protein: CSARDEPTQYF.

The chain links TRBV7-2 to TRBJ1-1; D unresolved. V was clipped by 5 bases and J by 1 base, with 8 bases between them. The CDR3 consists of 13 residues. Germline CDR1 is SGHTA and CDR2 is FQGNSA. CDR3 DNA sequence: TGTGCCAGCAGCCCGGGGAGGAACACTGAAGCTTTCTTT. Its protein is CASSPGRNTEAFF.

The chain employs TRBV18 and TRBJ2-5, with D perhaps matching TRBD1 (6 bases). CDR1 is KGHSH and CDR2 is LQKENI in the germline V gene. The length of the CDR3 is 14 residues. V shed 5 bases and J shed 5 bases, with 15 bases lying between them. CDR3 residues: CASSIKGEVETQYF. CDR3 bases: TGTGCCAGCTCAATAAAGGGGGAAGTGGAGACCCAGTACTTC.

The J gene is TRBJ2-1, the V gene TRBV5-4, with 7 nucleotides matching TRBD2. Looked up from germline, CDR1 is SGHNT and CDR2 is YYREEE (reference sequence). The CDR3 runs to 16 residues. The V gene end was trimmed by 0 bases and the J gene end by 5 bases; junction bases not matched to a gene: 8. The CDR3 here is CASSLAVGTTHNEQFF. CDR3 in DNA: TGTGCCAGCAGCTTGGCCGTCGGGACTACCCACAATGAGCAGTTCTTC. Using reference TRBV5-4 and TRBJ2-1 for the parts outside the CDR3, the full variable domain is ETGVTQSPTHLIKTRGQQVTLRCSSQSGHNTVSWYQQALGQGPQFIFQYYREEENGRGNFPPRFSGLQFPNYSSELNVNALELDDSALYLCASSLAVGTTHNEQFFGPGTRLTVL.

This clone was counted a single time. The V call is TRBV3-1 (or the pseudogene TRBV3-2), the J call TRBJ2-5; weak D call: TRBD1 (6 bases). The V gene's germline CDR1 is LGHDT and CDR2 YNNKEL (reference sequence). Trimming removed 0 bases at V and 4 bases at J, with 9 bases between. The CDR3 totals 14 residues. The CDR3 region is CASSQEPGAETQYF. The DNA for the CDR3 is TGTGCCAGCAGCCAAGAGCCAGGGGCAGAGACCCAGTACTTC.

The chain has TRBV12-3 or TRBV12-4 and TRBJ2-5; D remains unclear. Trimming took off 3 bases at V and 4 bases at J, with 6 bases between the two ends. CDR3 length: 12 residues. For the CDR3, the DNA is TGTGCCAGCAGTTTCGGGTCAGAGACCCAGTACTTC. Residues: CASSFGSETQYF.

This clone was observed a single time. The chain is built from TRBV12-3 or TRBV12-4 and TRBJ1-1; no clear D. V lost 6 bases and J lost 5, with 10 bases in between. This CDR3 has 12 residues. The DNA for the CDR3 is TGTGCCAGCAGGCCGGGTTCTACTGAAGCTTTCTTT. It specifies CASRPGSTEAFF.

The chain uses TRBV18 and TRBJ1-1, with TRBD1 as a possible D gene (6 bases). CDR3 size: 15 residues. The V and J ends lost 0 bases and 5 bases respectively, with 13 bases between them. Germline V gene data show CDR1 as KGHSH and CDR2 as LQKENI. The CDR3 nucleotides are TGTGCCAGCTCACCACCGGGAGGGGGAGAGACTGAAGCTTTCTTT. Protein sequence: CASSPPGGGETEAFF.

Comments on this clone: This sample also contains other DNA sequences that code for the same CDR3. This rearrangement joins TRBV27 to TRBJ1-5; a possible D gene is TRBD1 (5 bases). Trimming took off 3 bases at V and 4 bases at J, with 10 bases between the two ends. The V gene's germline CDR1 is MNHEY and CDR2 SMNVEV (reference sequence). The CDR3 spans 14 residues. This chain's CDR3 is CASSFGGFNQPQHF. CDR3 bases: TGTGCCAGCAGTTTCGGGGGGTTTAATCAGCCCCAGCATTTT.

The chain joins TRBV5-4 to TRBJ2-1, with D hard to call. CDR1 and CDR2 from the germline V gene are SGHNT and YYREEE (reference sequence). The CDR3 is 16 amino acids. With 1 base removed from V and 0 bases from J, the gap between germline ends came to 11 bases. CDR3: CASSLSGPRSYNEQFF. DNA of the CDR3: TGTGCCAGCAGCTTGTCCGGGCCCCGCTCCTACAATGAGCAGTTCTTC. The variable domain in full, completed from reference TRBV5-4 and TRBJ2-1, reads ETGVTQSPTHLIKTRGQQVTLRCSSQSGHNTVSWYQQALGQGPQFIFQYYREEENGRGNFPPRFSGLQFPNYSSELNVNALELDDSALYLCASSLSGPRSYNEQFFGPGTRLTVL.

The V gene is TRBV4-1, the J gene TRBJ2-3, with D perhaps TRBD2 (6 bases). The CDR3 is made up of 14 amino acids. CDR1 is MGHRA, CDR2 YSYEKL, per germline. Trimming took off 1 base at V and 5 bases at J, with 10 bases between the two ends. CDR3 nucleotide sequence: TGCGCCAGCAGCCAAGGGCGGGGCTTAGATACGCAGTATTTT. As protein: CASSQGRGLDTQYF.

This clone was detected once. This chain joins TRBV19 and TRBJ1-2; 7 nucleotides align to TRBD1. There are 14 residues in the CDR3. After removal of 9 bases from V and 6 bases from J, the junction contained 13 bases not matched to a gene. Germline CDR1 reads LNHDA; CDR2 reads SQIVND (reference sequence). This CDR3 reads CASQQGSSLHGYTF. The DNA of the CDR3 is TGTGCCAGCCAACAGGGGTCGTCCCTCCATGGCTACACCTTC.

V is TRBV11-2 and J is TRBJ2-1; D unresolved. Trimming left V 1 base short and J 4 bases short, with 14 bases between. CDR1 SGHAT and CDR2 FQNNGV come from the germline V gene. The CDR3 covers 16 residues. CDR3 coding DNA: TGTGCCAGCAGCTTAGCCTTGGCCAGTTCTTACAATGAGCAGTTCTTC. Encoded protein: CASSLALASSYNEQFF.

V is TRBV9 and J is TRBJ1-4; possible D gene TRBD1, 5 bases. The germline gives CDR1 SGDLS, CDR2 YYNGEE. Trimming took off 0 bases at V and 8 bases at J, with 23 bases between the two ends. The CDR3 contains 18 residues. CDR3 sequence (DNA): TGTGCCAGCAGCGTAGGAAGTCACGTGGGGACTATGGGGGAAAAACTGTTTTTT. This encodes CASSVGSHVGTMGEKLFF.